These 15 T cell receptor beta chains were sequenced from one sample in a study of regulatory T cells in long-lasting Graves disease. Through Arm-PCR of CDR3 regions and iRepertoire HTBI primers, TCR beta libraries were built. TCRdb re-called the multiplex PCR reads with MiXCR, one entry per CDR3 protein. The table has approximately 540,000 distinct CDR3 sequences, around 12% seen once; the top ten hold 8.9%. The time point here: newly diagnosed GD, antithyroid drugs for less than 3 months. The TCR library used RNA extracted from PBMCs. These data were also reused for a study on T cells in Graves' hyperthyroidism and ophthalmopathy.

Material: peripheral blood mononuclear cells (PBMCs), obtained at new diagnosis, from a patient treated with antithyroid drugs. The receptors derive from a young woman with Graves disease.

In this sample, this clonotype turned up many times. The chain carries TRBV29-1 and TRBJ2-5; no reliable D call. The germline CDR1 and CDR2 sequences are SQVTM and ANQGSEA. Trimming took 4 bases from V and 5 from J, leaving 11 bases between them. CDR3 size: 12 residues. CDR3 sequence: CSVVPSRETQYF. DNA for the CDR3: TGCAGCGTTGTCCCTAGTAGGGAGACCCAGTACTTC.

In its sample, this clonotype was seen many times. The genes are TRBV4-3 and TRBJ2-3, with 7 positions matching TRBD2. V lost 1 base and J lost 0; bases outside the gene matches: 1. Germline V gene sequence: CDR1 LGHNA, CDR2 YSLEER. This CDR3 is built from 15 residues. CDR3 nucleotides: TGCGCCAGCAGCCAAGGTAGCGGGAGCACAGATACGCAGTATTTT. The encoded protein is CASSQGSGSTDTQYF.

The chain joins TRBV28 to TRBJ2-7; no clear D. Trimming removed 5 bases at V and 4 bases at J, with 12 bases between. The CDR3 loop spans 13 amino acids. Germline lookup yields CDR1 MDHEN and CDR2 SYDVKM. CDR3 nucleotide sequence: TGTGCCAGCAGTCCCGAGAGACTGTACGAGCAGTACTTC. Amino acid sequence: CASSPERLYEQYF.

The chain couples TRBV25-1 to TRBJ2-7; D assignment may be TRBD1 or TRBD2 (6 bases each). The V end lost 4 bases, the J end lost 4 bases, and 14 bases lay between the germline ends. The CDR3 is 14 residues long. The V gene's germline CDR1 is MGHDK and CDR2 SYGVNS. The CDR3 reads CASSVGGGGYEQYF. As DNA, the CDR3 is TGTGCCAGCAGTGTAGGGGGAGGTGGGTACGAGCAGTACTTC.

The CDR3 region has the DNA TGCAGCGTCCAAAAAAGCGGATGGGTTTGGGATCAGCCCCAGCATTTT. It translates to CSVQKSGWVWDQPQHF. This chain connects TRBV29-1 to TRBJ1-5; D is undetermined. Germline CDR1 reads SQVTM; CDR2 reads ANQGSEA. The CDR3 has 16 residues. The V gene lost 6 bases and the J gene lost 5 bases, with 23 bases spanning the gap.

Many counts were recorded for this clonotype. J is TRBJ1-5 and V is TRBV24-1, with no clear D. The V and J ends lost 5 bases and 6 bases respectively, with 10 bases between them. CDR3 length: 13 amino acids. Looked up from germline, CDR1 is KGHDR and CDR2 is SFDVKD. CDR3 in DNA: TGTGCCACCAGTGGTCTCACGGGTCAGCCCCAGCATTTT. Encoded protein: CATSGLTGQPQHF.

This clonotype was seen repeatedly, ten times or more. This chain joins TRBV20-1 and TRBJ2-7, with 10 bases fitting TRBD2. The CDR3 extends over 14 amino acids. The germline V gene encodes CDR1 DFQATT and CDR2 SNEGSKA (reference sequence). V lost 1 base, J lost 3 bases, and 3 bases stayed unmatched. The CDR3 protein is CSARVASGSYEQYF. Written as DNA, the CDR3 is TGCAGTGCTAGAGTGGCTAGCGGGAGCTACGAGCAGTACTTC.

This clonotype has a handful of counts. This chain uses TRBV9 with TRBJ2-2; TRBD2 matches at 7 bases. V dropped 0 bases and J dropped 6; count of bases not matched to a gene: 5. This CDR3 region has 15 residues. The germline gives CDR1 SGDLS, CDR2 YYNGEE. CDR3 region: CASSVVGGSPGELFF. The CDR3 DNA reads TGTGCCAGCAGCGTAGTAGGCGGGAGTCCCGGGGAGCTGTTTTTT.

The chain links TRBV19 to TRBJ2-1, with D tentatively TRBD1 (6 bases). The V gene lost 7 bases and the J gene lost 6 bases, with 25 bases spanning the gap. From germline, CDR1 is LNHDA and CDR2 SQIVND (reference sequence). This CDR3 is built from 17 residues. CDR3 coding DNA: TGTGCCAGTACCATCTCATTTACCGACAGGTTACGCAATGAGCAGTTCTTC. It encodes CASTISFTDRLRNEQFF.

To note about this clonotype: At one boundary the junction diverges from the germline segment, which might be a read error. The chain recombines TRBV11-1 with TRBJ2-1; the D gene is possibly TRBD2 (6 bases). The CDR3 consists of 13 residues. Per the germline V gene, CDR1 is SGHAT and CDR2 is FQDESV (reference sequence). The CDR3 sequence: CATGLTNRNEQFF. CDR3 DNA sequence: TGCGCCACGGGACTGACGAATCGGAATGAGCAGTTCTTC.

The rearrangement joins TRBV7-9 to TRBJ2-1, with D unclear. Looked up from germline, CDR1 is SEHNR and CDR2 is FQNEAQ (reference sequence). The CDR3 runs to 14 residues. Trimming took 2 bases from V and 6 from J, leaving 11 bases between them. CDR3 region: CASSLYGRANEQFF. CDR3 in DNA: TGTGCCAGCAGCTTATATGGAAGGGCCAATGAGCAGTTCTTC.

This clonotype appeared many times. J is TRBJ2-3 and V is TRBV9; D perhaps matches TRBD2 (5 bases). Germline V lookup: CDR1 SGDLS, CDR2 YYNGEE. The CDR3 sequence is 16 residues long. Trimming shortened V by 0 bases and J by 6 bases, and 17 bases separated the two germline ends. This CDR3 reads CASSVVGGMPGDTQYF. The DNA for the CDR3 is TGTGCCAGCAGCGTAGTTGGAGGCATGCCGGGGGATACGCAGTATTTT.

This clonotype turned up a few times. The V and J genes are TRBV11-3 and TRBJ2-1; D unresolved. This CDR3 region has 13 residues. Germline CDR1 and CDR2: SGHNT and YENEEA. Deletions cut 0 bases from V and 8 bases from J, with 8 bases between. The CDR3 region has the DNA TGTGCCAGCAGCTTAGATAAAGGGTATGAGCAGTTCTTC. Protein sequence: CASSLDKGYEQFF.

This clonotype was observed at least ten times. The genes are TRBV12-3 or TRBV12-4 and TRBJ2-1; D might be TRBD1 or TRBD2, each matching 5 bases. The CDR3 totals 14 residues. V was pared by 5 bases and J by 4 bases, with 12 bases between. The CDR3 DNA follows: TGTGCCAGCAGTCGTCCCGGGACGTACAATGAGCAGTTCTTC. Translated: CASSRPGTYNEQFF.

This clonotype was recorded at least ten times. The genes are TRBV10-2 and TRBJ1-4; D not certain. Per germline, CDR1 WSHSY and CDR2 SAAADI. V was pared by 6 bases and J by 8 bases, with 19 bases between. The CDR3 extends over 15 amino acids. CDR3 DNA sequence: TGCGCCAGCAGAAGTGATAGGTGGGCGGGCGAAAAACTGTTTTTT. Amino acid sequence: CASRSDRWAGEKLFF.